These 23 T cell receptor beta chains came from one sample sequenced in a study of T cells in Graves' hyperthyroidism and ophthalmopathy. The investigators amplified TCR beta CDR3 regions from RNA transcripts. TCR CDR3 underwent first-round RT-PCR with the HTBI primer set. TCRdb reprocessed the multiplex PCR reads with MiXCR, giving one entry per CDR3 protein. The data contain approximately 630,000 distinct CDR3 sequences, around 15% of them singletons. The sequenced sample consisted of blood. All receptors come from a woman younger than 45 with Graves' hyperthyroidism.

This clonotype occurred a few times. This chain joins TRBV2 and TRBJ2-7; no definite D call. V lost 1 base and J 0 bases, leaving 10 bases between the germline ends. The CDR3 length is 15 residues. In germline, CDR1 is SNHLY, CDR2 FYNNEI. The CDR3 region is CASSEVTPDSYEQYF. The CDR3 DNA reads TGTGCCAGCAGTGAAGTTACCCCGGACTCCTACGAGCAGTACTTC.

V is TRBV5-1 and J is TRBJ2-2; D assignment may be TRBD1 or TRBD2 (5 bases each). The CDR3 is 13 amino acids. From germline, CDR1 is SGHRS and CDR2 YFSETQ. V was pared by 4 bases and J by 9 bases, with 13 bases between. The CDR3 reads CASSILRDRELFF. The CDR3 bases are TGCGCCAGCAGCATACTCAGGGACCGGGAGCTGTTTTTT.

The chain joins TRBV20-1 to TRBJ2-5; D ambiguous. Trimming took off 6 bases at V and 2 bases at J, with 16 bases between the two ends. Germline values: CDR1 DFQATT, CDR2 SNEGSKA (reference sequence). The CDR3 runs 14 residues. DNA for the CDR3: TGCAGTGCAACTGGGCCGAGGAGACAAGAGACCCAGTACTTC. Protein: CSATGPRRQETQYF.

This clonotype occurred once. The J gene is TRBJ2-1, the V gene TRBV6-2 or TRBV6-3, with a weak D call TRBD2 (6 bases). The CDR3 is made up of 18 amino acids. Germline CDR1 MNHEY, CDR2 SVGEGT. Between the trimmed V and J ends, which lost 3 bases and 4 bases, there was a span of 22 bases. The CDR3: CASSYDLGGADWYNEQFF. The CDR3 coding sequence is TGTGCCAGCAGTTATGACCTCGGCGGGGCCGATTGGTACAATGAGCAGTTCTTC.

Only a few counts were recorded for this clonotype. CDR3 loop: CSAGGVWQPQHF. The CDR3 DNA sequence: TGCAGTGCCGGGGGGGTATGGCAGCCCCAGCATTTT. The J gene is TRBJ1-5, the V gene TRBV20-1; maybe TRBD1 (5 bases). Trimming cost V 6 bases and J 7 bases, with 13 bases left between them. Per the germline V gene, CDR1 is DFQATT and CDR2 is SNEGSKA (reference sequence). The CDR3 consists of 12 residues.

This clonotype was counted many times. The gene calls are TRBV10-3 and TRBJ2-1, with unresolved D. CDR1 and CDR2 (germline): ENHRY, SYGVKD. Deletions cut 8 bases from V and 5 bases from J, with 16 bases between. The CDR3 loop spans 14 amino acids. DNA for the CDR3: TGTGCCATCGGAAGGGCCAGAGACGACAATGAGCAGTTCTTC. It codes for CAIGRARDDNEQFF.

This clonotype appeared many times. V and J are TRBV24-1 and TRBJ2-2; the D is unclear. V dropped 0 bases and J dropped 2 bases, with 6 bases sitting between them. The CDR3 spans 15 residues. From germline, CDR1 is KGHDR and CDR2 SFDVKD. The CDR3 DNA follows: TGTGCCACCAGTGATTTGTTCTCAAACACCGGGGAGCTGTTTTTT. It translates to CATSDLFSNTGELFF.

This clonotype was counted many times. This chain connects TRBV18 to TRBJ2-7; D gene unclear. Germline-derived CDR1 and CDR2 are KGHSH and LQKENI. Trimming removed 3 bases at V and 5 bases at J, with 17 bases between. CDR3 length: 15 amino acids. CDR3 DNA: TGTGCCAGCTCACCTAAATCTTTGCCATCCCACGAGCAGTACTTC. Encoded protein: CASSPKSLPSHEQYF.

This clonotype was counted a few times. CDR3 region: CASSMSGSEQYF. The CDR3 DNA follows: TGTGCCAGTAGTATGTCAGGGAGCGAGCAGTACTTC. This chain uses TRBV19 with TRBJ2-7; either TRBD1 or TRBD2 may supply D (5 bases each). V shed 3 bases and J shed 6 bases, with 9 bases lying between them. Germline-derived CDR1 and CDR2 are LNHDA and SQIVND (reference sequence). This CDR3 is 12 amino acids long.

Ten or more counts support this clonotype. The chain recombines TRBV12-3 or TRBV12-4 with TRBJ2-7, with D tentatively TRBD2 (6 bases). The CDR3 consists of 15 residues. Trimming stripped 4 bases from V and 9 bases from J, with 22 bases between. The CDR3 coding sequence is TGTGCCAGCAGTTCAAGACTAGATGAGGGATTCCGGCAGTACTTC. It is translated as CASSSRLDEGFRQYF.

Many counts were recorded for this clonotype. The chain has TRBV11-2 and TRBJ2-5, with D possibly being TRBD1 or TRBD2 (5 bases each). Germline V gene lookup returns CDR1 SGHAT and CDR2 FQNNGV. V lost 1 base and J 14 bases, leaving 17 bases between the germline ends. This CDR3 has 13 amino acids. The CDR3 DNA reads TGTGCCAGCAGCTTAGGGGTTGGTGGGACGGACTACTTC. Its translation: CASSLGVGGTDYF.

This clonotype was seen repeatedly, ten times or more. One end of the junction does not line up with germline, which may come from a read error. V is TRBV18 and J is TRBJ1-5; the match to TRBD1 covers 12 bases. Per germline, CDR1 KGHSH and CDR2 LQKENI. This CDR3 comprises 15 residues. The CDR3 spells CASSSGTGGNQPQHF. In DNA, the CDR3 is TGTGCCAGCAGTTCCGGGACAGGGGGCAACCAGCCCCAGCATTTT.

V gene TRBV5-8 combines with J gene TRBJ2-1; tentative D call: TRBD1 (6 bases). CDR3 length equals 13 residues. CDR1 is SGHTS and CDR2 is YDEGEE in the germline V gene. Trimming pared 0 bases from V and 9 bases from J, leaving 10 bases between. CDR3 amino acids: CASSLVLGGEQFF. As DNA, the CDR3 is TGTGCCAGCAGCTTGGTCCTAGGGGGTGAGCAGTTCTTC.

This clonotype was counted between two and nine times. The chain recombines TRBV2 with TRBJ2-7, with TRBD2 matching over 8 bases. V gave up 7 bases and J gave up 4 bases; unmatched junction bases: 9. Germline V gene data show CDR1 as SNHLY and CDR2 as FYNNEI. The CDR3 is 14 amino acids. CDR3 sequence (DNA): TGTGCCAGCAAAGCGGGAGAGGGGTGGTACGAGCAGTACTTC. Translation: CASKAGEGWYEQYF.

This clonotype appeared many times. The V call is TRBV30, the J call TRBJ1-1; D gene unclear. This CDR3 has 13 residues. Germline V CDR1 and CDR2: GTSNPN, SVGIG (reference sequence). Trimming stripped 2 bases from V and 7 bases from J, with 14 bases between. The CDR3 region is CAWSPVNGVEAFF. CDR3 nucleotides: TGTGCCTGGAGTCCCGTCAATGGGGTTGAAGCTTTCTTT.

At least ten counts were recorded for this clonotype. V gene TRBV27 combines with J gene TRBJ2-1, with TRBD2 identical over 8 bases. This CDR3 is built from 16 residues. V shed 7 bases and J 0 bases; nucleotides not matched to a gene: 8. From germline, CDR1 is MNHEY and CDR2 SMNVEV (reference sequence). CDR3 region: CASTSSGRPSYNEQFF. CDR3 DNA: TGTGCCAGCACCTCAAGCGGGAGACCCTCCTACAATGAGCAGTTCTTC.

This clonotype has at least ten counts. V is TRBV20-1 and J is TRBJ2-7, with TRBD2 matching 7 bases. Germline V lookup: CDR1 DFQATT, CDR2 SNEGSKA (reference sequence). The CDR3 contains 15 residues. Losses at the gene ends were 1 base for V and 0 bases for J; bases not matched to a gene: 6. CDR3 loop: CSARVSGRSSYEQYF. The CDR3 coding sequence is TGCAGTGCTAGAGTTTCCGGGAGGAGCTCCTACGAGCAGTACTTC.

This clonotype showed up many times. The rearrangement uses TRBV20-1 and TRBJ2-3; D is undetermined. The V gene lost 7 bases and the J gene lost 0 bases, with 8 bases spanning the gap. This CDR3 has 12 amino acids. Germline lookup yields CDR1 DFQATT and CDR2 SNEGSKA (reference sequence). CDR3 coding DNA: TGCAGTGAGGGTCATAGCACAGATACGCAGTATTTT. Its translation: CSEGHSTDTQYF.

The chain couples TRBV25-1 to TRBJ2-2, with a tentative D call TRBD1 (6 bases). Germline CDR1 and CDR2: MGHDK and SYGVNS. The CDR3 runs to 16 residues. Trimming stripped 2 bases from V and 5 bases from J, with 15 bases between. CDR3 loop: CASSEPTGFPTGELFF. The CDR3 DNA reads TGTGCCAGCAGTGAACCAACAGGGTTCCCAACCGGGGAGCTGTTTTTT.

This clonotype was detected many times. The rearrangement uses TRBV6-1 and TRBJ1-5; TRBD1 matches at 10 bases. The CDR3 contains 14 residues. V trimming: 6 bases; J trimming: 3 bases; junction bases outside the gene matches: 2. Germline V gene data show CDR1 as MNHNS and CDR2 as SASEGT. The CDR3 DNA reads as TGTGCCAGCAGCGGACAGGGGGACAATCAGCCCCAGCATTTT. It translates to CASSGQGDNQPQHF.

This clonotype has just a few counts. The genes are TRBV9 and TRBJ1-5, with D uncertain. Trimming removed 1 base at V and 4 bases at J, with 9 bases between. The germline CDR1 and CDR2 sequences are SGDLS and YYNGEE. This CDR3 has 14 residues. CDR3 DNA: TGTGCCAGCAGCGTATCTGCCGGGAATCAGCCCCAGCATTTT. Translation: CASSVSAGNQPQHF.

This clonotype was observed many times. This chain links TRBV6-2 or TRBV6-3 with TRBJ2-3; D gene ambiguous. Trimming removed 5 bases from V and 5 bases from J, with 11 bases in between. This CDR3 contains 13 residues. Germline V gene sequence: CDR1 MNHEY, CDR2 SVGEGT. The CDR3 region has the DNA TGTGCCAGCAGTCCCTATGAAGAAGATACGCAGTATTTT. This encodes CASSPYEEDTQYF.

The chain links TRBV20-1 to TRBJ2-3, with TRBD2 matching over 9 bases. V lost 3 bases and J lost 1; bases outside the gene matches: 5. Germline V lookup: CDR1 DFQATT, CDR2 SNEGSKA (reference sequence). The CDR3 is 15 residues long. The CDR3 loop reads CSARSSGSGTDTQYF. The CDR3 region has the DNA TGCAGTGCTAGGAGTAGCGGGAGTGGCACAGATACGCAGTATTTT.